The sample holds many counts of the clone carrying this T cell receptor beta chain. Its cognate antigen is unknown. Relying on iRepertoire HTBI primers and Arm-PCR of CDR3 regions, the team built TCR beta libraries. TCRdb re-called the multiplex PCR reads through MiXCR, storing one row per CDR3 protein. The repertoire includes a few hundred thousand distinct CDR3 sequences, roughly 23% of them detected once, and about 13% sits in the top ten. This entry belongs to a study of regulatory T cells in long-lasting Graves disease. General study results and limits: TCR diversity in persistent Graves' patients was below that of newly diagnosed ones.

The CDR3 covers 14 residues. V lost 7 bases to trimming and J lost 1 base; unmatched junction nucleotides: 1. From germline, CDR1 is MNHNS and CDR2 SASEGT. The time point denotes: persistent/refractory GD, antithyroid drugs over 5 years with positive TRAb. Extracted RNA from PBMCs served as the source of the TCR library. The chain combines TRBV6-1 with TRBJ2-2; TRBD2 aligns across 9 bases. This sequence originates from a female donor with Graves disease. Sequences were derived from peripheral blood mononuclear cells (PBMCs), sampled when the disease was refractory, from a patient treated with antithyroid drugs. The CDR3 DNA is TGTGCCAGCACTAGCGGGGTGAACACCGGGGAGCTGTTTTTT. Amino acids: CASTSGVNTGELFF.